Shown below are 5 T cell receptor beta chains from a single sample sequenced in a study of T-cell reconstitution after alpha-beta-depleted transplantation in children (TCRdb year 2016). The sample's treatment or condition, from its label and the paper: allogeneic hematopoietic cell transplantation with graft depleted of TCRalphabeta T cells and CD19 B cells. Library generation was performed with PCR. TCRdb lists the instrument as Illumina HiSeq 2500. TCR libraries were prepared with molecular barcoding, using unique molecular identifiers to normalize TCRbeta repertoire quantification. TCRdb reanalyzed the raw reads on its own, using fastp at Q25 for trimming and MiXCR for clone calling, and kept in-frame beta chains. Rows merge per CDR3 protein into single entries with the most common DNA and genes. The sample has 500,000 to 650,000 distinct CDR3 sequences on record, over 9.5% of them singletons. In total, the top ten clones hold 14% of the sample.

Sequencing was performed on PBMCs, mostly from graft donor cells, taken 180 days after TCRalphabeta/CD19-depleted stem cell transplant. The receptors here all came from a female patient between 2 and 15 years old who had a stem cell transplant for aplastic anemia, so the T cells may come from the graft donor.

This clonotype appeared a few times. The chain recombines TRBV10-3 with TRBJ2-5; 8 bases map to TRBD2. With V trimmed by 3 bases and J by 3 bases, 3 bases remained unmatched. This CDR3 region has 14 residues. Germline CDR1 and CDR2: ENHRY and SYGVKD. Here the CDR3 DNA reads TGTGCCATCAGTGAAAGGCGGGAGGAAGAGACCCAGTACTTC. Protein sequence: CAISERREEETQYF.

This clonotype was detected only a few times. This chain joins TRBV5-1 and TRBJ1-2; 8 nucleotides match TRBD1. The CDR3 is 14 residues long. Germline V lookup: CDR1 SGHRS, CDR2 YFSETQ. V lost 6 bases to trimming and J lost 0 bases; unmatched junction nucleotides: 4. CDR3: CASTLDRANYGYTF. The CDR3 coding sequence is TGCGCCAGCACTCTGGACAGGGCTAACTATGGCTACACCTTC.

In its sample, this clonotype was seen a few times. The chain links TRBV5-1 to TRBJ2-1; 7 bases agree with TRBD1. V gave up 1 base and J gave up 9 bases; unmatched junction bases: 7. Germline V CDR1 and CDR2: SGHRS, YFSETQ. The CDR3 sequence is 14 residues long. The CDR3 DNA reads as TGCGCCAGCAGCTTGTCTACAGGGGTCGGTGAGCAGTTCTTC. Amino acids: CASSLSTGVGEQFF.

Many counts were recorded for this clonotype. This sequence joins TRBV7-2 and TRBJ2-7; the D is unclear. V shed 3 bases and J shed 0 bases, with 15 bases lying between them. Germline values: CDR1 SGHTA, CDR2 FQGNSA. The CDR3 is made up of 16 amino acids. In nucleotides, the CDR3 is TGTGCCAGCAGCTTTTTTAACGGCCCCAGCTCCTACGAGCAGTACTTC. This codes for CASSFFNGPSSYEQYF. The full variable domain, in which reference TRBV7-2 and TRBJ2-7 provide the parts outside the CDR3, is GAGVSQSPSNKVTEKGKDVELRCDPISGHTALYWYRQSLGQGLEFLIYFQGNSAPDKSGLPSDRFSAERTGGSVSTLTIQRTQQEDSAVYLCASSFFNGPSSYEQYFGPGTRLTVT.

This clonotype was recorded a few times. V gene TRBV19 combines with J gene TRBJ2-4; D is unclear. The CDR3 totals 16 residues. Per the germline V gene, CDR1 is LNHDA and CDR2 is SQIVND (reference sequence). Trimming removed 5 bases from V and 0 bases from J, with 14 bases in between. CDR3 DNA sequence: TGTGCCAGTAGTCTCCACCGATCCGTAGCCAAAAACATTCAGTACTTC. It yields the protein CASSLHRSVAKNIQYF.